One TCR beta chain is described in this entry. Its antigen is as yet unknown. Germline is not matched at one junction end, which may reflect a read error. The sample originates from a study of tumor and adjacent non-tumor tissue in lung cancer. Study at large: Each sample yielded approximately 4 million productive TCRbeta reads on average. Study-wide results and limits: Tumor tissue had significantly higher TCR diversity than normal lung.

No cell sorting was done before RNA was extracted from the tissue. The library came from three nested PCR rounds adapted from ARM-PCR protocols. TCRdb re-analysed the multiplex PCR reads in MiXCR, keeping a single row per CDR3 protein. Altogether 200,000 or so distinct CDR3 sequences are present, over 55% being singletons, with the ten largest covering about 25%. This CDR3 comprises 14 residues. Germline V gene data show CDR1 as SGHNT and CDR2 as YENEEA. The receptor was derived from a man aged 55 to 70 with non-small cell lung cancer. Sample: lung tumor tissue. This chain connects TRBV11-3 to TRBJ2-3, with D perhaps given as TRBD1 or TRBD2 (6 bases each). CDR3 loop: CASSSRRDTDTRYF. The CDR3 nucleotides read TGTGCCAGCAGCTCCCGGAGGGACACAGATACGCGGTATTTT.